The T cell receptor (beta chain) under discussion was sequenced for a study of memory CD4+ T cells and cytomegalovirus serostatus. This CDR3 has 14 amino acids. Germline loops: CDR1 LNHDA, CDR2 SQIVND (reference sequence). The germline V and J ends were trimmed by 6 bases and 0 bases, with 9 bases remaining between them. Single viable CD3+CD4+CD8-CD45RO+ cells were sorted as the memory CD4+ T cells. CD4+ T cells were isolated by positive magnetic selection. Libraries were prepared by immunoSEQ multiplex PCR; TCRdb keeps only in-frame clonotypes and omits some of them. This table holds 35,000 to 50,000 clones, 79% found once.

The sequencing input was memory CD4+ T cells from blood. The J gene is TRBJ1-5, the V gene TRBV19; D gene uncertain. The receptor was derived from an adult in good health and CMV-seronegative. CDR3 loop: CASRNGPSNQPQHF. DNA for the CDR3: TGTGCCAGTAGGAACGGGCCTAGCAATCAGCCCCAGCATTTT.